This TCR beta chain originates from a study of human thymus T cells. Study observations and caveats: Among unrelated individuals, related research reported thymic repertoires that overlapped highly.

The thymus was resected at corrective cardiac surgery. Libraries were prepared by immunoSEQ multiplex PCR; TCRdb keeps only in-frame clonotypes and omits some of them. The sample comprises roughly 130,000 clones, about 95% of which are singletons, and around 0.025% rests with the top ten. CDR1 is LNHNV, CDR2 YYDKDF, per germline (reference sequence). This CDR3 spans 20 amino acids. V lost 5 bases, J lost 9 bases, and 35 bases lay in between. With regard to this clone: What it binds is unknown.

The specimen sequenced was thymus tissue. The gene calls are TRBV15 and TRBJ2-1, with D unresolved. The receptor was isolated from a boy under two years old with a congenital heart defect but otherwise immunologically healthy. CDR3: CATSDTKRVRRGLITTEQFF. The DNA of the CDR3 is TGTGCCACCAGCGATACTAAGAGAGTAAGGCGAGGCCTGATAACGACTGAGCAGTTCTTC.